These 7 T cell receptor beta chains originate from one sample sequenced in a study of blood T cell repertoires in COVID-19. The assay was immunoSEQ multiplex PCR, and TCRdb's table has in-frame clones only and misses some. The sample has some 54,000 clones; roughly nine tenths are singletons. What was sequenced was peripheral blood. The receptor set was obtained from an elderly man with active or convalescent COVID-19.

The chain carries TRBV28 and TRBJ2-7, with 8 positions matching TRBD1. This CDR3 has 13 residues. The J segment lost 3 bases and the V segment lost 5 bases, leaving 3 bases of the junction unmatched. Germline V gene lookup returns CDR1 MDHEN and CDR2 SYDVKM. The CDR3 loop is CASSLDRGYEQYF. The DNA of the CDR3 is TGTGCCAGCAGTCTAGACAGGGGCTACGAGCAGTACTTC.

The rearrangement joins TRBV7-6 to TRBJ2-7; 8 bases map to TRBD1. The junction had 2 bases not matched to a gene; V was cut back by 0 bases and J by 7 bases. This CDR3 spans 13 amino acids. CDR1 is SGHVS and CDR2 is FNYEAQ in the germline V gene. The CDR3 DNA sequence: TGTGCCAGCAGCTTAGCGCGACAGGGGGAGCAGTACTTC. As protein: CASSLARQGEQYF.

This chain uses TRBV7-9 with TRBJ2-1; TRBD2 matches at 7 bases. V gave up 2 bases and J gave up 8 bases; unmatched junction bases: 6. Germline V gene sequence: CDR1 SEHNR, CDR2 FQNEAQ (reference sequence). The CDR3 contains 14 residues. The CDR3 DNA follows: TGTGCCAGCAGCTTATCGGGGGGAATCGATGAGCAGTTCTTC. Protein product: CASSLSGGIDEQFF.

The chain joins TRBV5-1 to TRBJ2-2, with 10 bases that match TRBD1. CDR3 length: 17 residues. Germline CDR1 is SGHRS and CDR2 is YFSETQ. J lost 0 bases, V lost 1 base, and 3 bases had no gene match. The CDR3 is CASSLSGQGANTGELFF. The DNA of the CDR3 is TGCGCCAGCAGCTTGAGTGGACAGGGGGCGAACACCGGGGAGCTGTTTTTT.

The chain has TRBV19 and TRBJ2-2; D is uncertain. The CDR3 is 16 residues long. Germline V CDR1 and CDR2: LNHDA, SQIVND (reference sequence). V was trimmed by 0 bases and J by 1 base, leaving 9 bases between them. CDR3 region: CASSIDNTGNTGELFF. CDR3 DNA: TGTGCCAGTAGTATAGATAATACGGGGAACACCGGGGAGCTGTTTTTT.

The V gene is TRBV29-1, the J gene TRBJ2-7; a weak D match, TRBD2 (6 bases). Germline V gene sequence: CDR1 SQVTM, CDR2 ANQGSEA. Trimming removed 4 bases from V and 3 bases from J, with 13 bases in between. The CDR3 totals 13 residues. The CDR3 bases are TGCAGCGTTGGGGGAGGATTAGGCTACGAGCAGTACTTC. Amino acid sequence: CSVGGGLGYEQYF.

A single count supports this clone. The chain couples TRBV25-1 to TRBJ2-3, with TRBD2 matching over 12 bases. Trimming at V came to 4 bases and at J to 5 bases, leaving 7 bases not matched to a gene. The CDR3 has 16 amino acids. The V gene's germline CDR1 is MGHDK and CDR2 SYGVNS. The CDR3 here is CASSGLAGGPIDTQYF. The CDR3 nucleotides are TGTGCCAGCAGTGGGCTAGCGGGAGGGCCGATAGATACGCAGTATTTT.